This T cell receptor (beta chain) appears in the sequencing data of a study of T cell responses to AZD1222 COVID-19 vaccine. Across the whole study: Combined were second doses at about 4 or about 12 weeks.

This CDR3 has 12 residues. Trimming stripped 3 bases from V and 3 bases from J, with 3 bases between. Sequencing used immunoSEQ multiplex PCR; TCRdb keeps in-frame clones, though not all of them. The sample holds 200,000 or so clones, around 90% seen once. Notes on the study in general: Donors were largely white British and mainly female; clonal diversity was possibly underestimated. The CD4 TCRs associated with vaccination extended across spike and predominated at 160-218 and 743-854.

With respect to this clone: What it binds is unknown.

The chain carries TRBV12-3 or TRBV12-4 and TRBJ2-1; the D is unclear. This clonotype was sampled from an adult in good health. This specimen consisted of peripheral blood, obtained on day 0 of AZD1222 vaccination. This CDR3 reads CASSLDYNEQFF. For the CDR3, the DNA is TGTGCCAGCAGTTTGGACTACAATGAGCAGTTCTTC.